This T cell receptor beta chain was recorded in a study of blood T cell repertoires in COVID-19. About the study: The analysed material was cDNA or gDNA that came from T cells, B-cell-depleted T cells, or PBMCs.

CDR1 and CDR2 from the germline V gene are SNHLY and FYNNEI. V lost 6 bases, J lost 4 bases, and 8 bases stayed unmatched. This CDR3 spans 14 amino acids. This clone was seen only once. Profiling relied on immunoSEQ multiplex PCR, and the TCRdb table lists in-frame clones only, not all of them. The sample yields 300,000 to 450,000 clones, roughly 80% seen once. This chain links TRBV2 with TRBJ1-1, with 7 bases matching TRBD1. Material for sequencing was peripheral blood. The clonotype comes from a human donor with acute or convalescent COVID-19. The donor label of this sample is uncertain. Written as DNA, the CDR3 is TGTGCCAGCAGGCAAGACAGGGTTGTCACTGAAGCTTTCTTT. Protein sequence: CASRQDRVVTEAFF.